Described below is a single T cell receptor (beta chain) sequence and its context. No cognate antigen has been identified for it. Base qualities are missing; no much larger clone stands one base away. Using the deep immunoSEQ assay, multiplex PCR amplified TCR CDR3 regions from genomic DNA. Extracted genomic DNA from each cell subset was distributed evenly across all wells of several immunoSEQ 96-well plates, and each plate was treated as a replicate. For sorted subsets, around 0.2 ug of genomic DNA, equivalent to 30,000 or so T cell genomes, went into each replicate PCR. Purified libraries were quantified with a Qubit 3.0 fluorometer, sized on a Bioanalyzer 2100, and re-quantified with the KAPA Library Quantification kit. Every immunoSEQ 96-well plate was sequenced on a separate single-read 150-cycle Illumina NextSeq 550 flow cell. In the source study's methods: The immunoSEQ output contained only junctional sequences without quality scores, so filtering could not match that applied to full-length reads. Sequences were annotated with PyIR, a Python wrapper for IgBLAST v1.9, and V/J genes and CDR3 were assigned using IMGT germline references. Any read was removed if the V/J assignment was weak (E-value above 1e-6), the CDR3 was missing, or the read contained stop codons, out-of-frame junctions, or ambiguous translated residues. A V3J clonotype was defined by an identical inferred V gene, J gene, and CDR3 amino acid sequence. Percentage overlap between repertoires was calculated by dividing the number of shared unique clonotypes by the size of the smaller repertoire. Repertoire richness was assessed with RTK rarefaction, the Chao1 estimator, and Recon v2.1 estimates of unobserved clonotypes. For all TCRbeta clonotypes obtained by the gDNA method from a few donors, generation probabilities were computed with OLGA. TCRdb's version of the immuneACCESS table is confined to in-frame rearrangements and falls short of the full clone set. An unresolved V gene accounts for under half of the shortfall where checked; the remainder is of unknown origin. The DNA was the basis for D and trimming; V, J and clone size are from that table. The sample includes 2 million to 2.5 million clones, with 90% to 97% observed a single time. Of the sample, roughly 0.13% falls within the top ten clones.

This sample is part of a study of shared clonotypes between healthy human individuals (dated by TCRdb to the early 2020s). In the study overall: The cohort included a few men and a couple of women between 18 and 49 years of age. To increase sequencing depth and limit assay-specific biases, TCR repertoire library preparation and sequencing were carried out by different laboratories using diverse techniques. The study deeply sequenced blood TCR repertoires of several healthy adults to estimate repertoire size and the extent of clonotype sharing between individuals. Per donor, leukapheresis produced somewhere between about 0.8 and 9.5 billion PBMCs. For each donor, three plates each were used for CD4 naive and CD4 memory, two plates were used for CD8 naive, and one plate was used for CD8 memory.

Healthy HIV-negative adults with no recently reported acute infections or vaccinations were included as donors. Only Caucasian adults living in Nashville, Tennessee, USA were represented among the donors. CD4+ T cells were enriched by magnetic negative selection; naive cells were then positively selected on CD45RA, and the negative fraction formed the memory subset. Blood was obtained by leukapheresis, after which PBMCs were separated by Ficoll-Histopaque density gradient centrifugation and cryopreserved in liquid nitrogen vapor phase. Analytical flow cytometry was used to check the purity and quantity of each magnetically sorted T cell population. Each sorted fraction had its genomic DNA isolated and then quantified by UV absorbance on a Nanodrop 2000c. What the authors observed across the whole study: Sharing across a handful of donors was observed for about 5% of naive CD4, over 3% of naive CD8, roughly 2.4% of memory CD4, and roughly 0.4% of memory CD8 clonotypes. Pairwise subsampling led to the expectation that sequencing depth would affect the degree of clonotype sharing among donors. The small number of donors limited the genetic and exposure-history diversity represented. Compared with non-shared clonotypes, clonotypes shared by all four sorted-subset donors had higher generation probabilities. Only blood was sampled, and tissue TCR repertoires likely differ from those in blood. Naive subsets generally had larger estimated clonotype richness than memory subsets. Incomplete sequencing was indicated by rarefaction of sorted-subset datasets, despite the large sequencing depth.

The germline V gene yields SNHLY for CDR1 and FYNNEI for CDR2. Including cysteine and phenylalanine, the CDR3 has 15 amino acids. CDR3 DNA only is kept here, 45 bases in frame from base 1. Clipping removes 8 bases from V and 3 bases from J, with 12 as the unmatched junction base count. This sequence originates from a man younger than 35 in good health. The sequenced material came from naive CD4+ T cells sorted from blood. What this sample's cell subset or site label stands for: CD45RA+ positively selected. This chain is built from TRBV2 and TRBJ2-7, with 8 bases aligning to TRBD1. The CDR3 amino acid sequence is: CASGKIGQGVYEQYF. At the DNA level, the sequence is TGTGCCAGCGGGAAGATTGGACAGGGTGTCTACGAGCAGTACTTC.